This T cell receptor (beta chain) was sequenced for a study of tumor and adjacent non-tumor tissue in lung cancer. Whole-study results and caveats: Top 100 clones took a larger repertoire share in normal lung.

A modified ARM-PCR protocol with three rounds of nested PCR amplified TCRbeta. Via MiXCR, TCRdb re-called the multiplex PCR reads, giving one row per CDR3 protein. Here the sample spans approximately 79,000 distinct CDR3 sequences, over 55% being singletons. As to this clonotype: Its antigen is unknown. One end of the junction varies from germline; a read error may be responsible.

This CDR3 contains 11 residues. Germline V lookup: CDR1 SGHNT, CDR2 YENEEA. RNA was extracted from bulk tissue without any cell sorting. The sequenced sample consisted of lung tumor tissue. The clonotype comes from a woman between 40 and 50 years old with non-small cell lung cancer. V is TRBV11-3 and J is TRBJ2-1; D gene ambiguous. The DNA end favors TRBJ2-5, so the J call may be wrong. The CDR3 spells CATSLDANQYF. The CDR3 DNA sequence: TGTGCCACCAGCTTAGACGCAAACCAGTACTTC.